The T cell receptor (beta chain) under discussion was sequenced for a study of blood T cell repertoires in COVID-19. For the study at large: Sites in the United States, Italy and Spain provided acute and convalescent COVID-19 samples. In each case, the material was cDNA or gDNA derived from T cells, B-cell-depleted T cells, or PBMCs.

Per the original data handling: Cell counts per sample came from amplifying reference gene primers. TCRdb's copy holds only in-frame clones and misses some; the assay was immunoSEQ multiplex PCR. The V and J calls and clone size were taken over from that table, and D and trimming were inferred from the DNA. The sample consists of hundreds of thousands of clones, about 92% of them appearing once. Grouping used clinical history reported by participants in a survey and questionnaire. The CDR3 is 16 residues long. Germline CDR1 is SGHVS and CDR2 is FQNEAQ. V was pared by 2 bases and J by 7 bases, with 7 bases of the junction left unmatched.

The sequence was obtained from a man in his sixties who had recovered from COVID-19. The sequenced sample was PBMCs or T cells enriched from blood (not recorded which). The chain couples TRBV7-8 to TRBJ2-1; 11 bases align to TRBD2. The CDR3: CASSLFLAGGQNEQFF. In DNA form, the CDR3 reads TGTGCCAGCAGCTTATTTCTAGCGGGGGGTCAAAATGAGCAGTTCTTC.